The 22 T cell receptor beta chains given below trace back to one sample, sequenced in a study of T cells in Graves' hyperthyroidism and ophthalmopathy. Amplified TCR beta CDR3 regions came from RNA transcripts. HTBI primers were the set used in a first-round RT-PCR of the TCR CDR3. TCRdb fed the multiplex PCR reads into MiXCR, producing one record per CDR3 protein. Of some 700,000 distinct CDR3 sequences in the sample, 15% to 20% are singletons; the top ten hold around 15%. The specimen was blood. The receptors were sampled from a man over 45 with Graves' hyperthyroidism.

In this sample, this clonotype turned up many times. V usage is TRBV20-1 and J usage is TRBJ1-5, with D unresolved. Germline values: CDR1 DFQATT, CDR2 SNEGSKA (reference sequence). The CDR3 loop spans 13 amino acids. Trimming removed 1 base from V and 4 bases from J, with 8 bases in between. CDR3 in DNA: TGCAGTGCTAGAGGCGATTCTAATCAGCCCCAGCATTTT. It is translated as CSARGDSNQPQHF.

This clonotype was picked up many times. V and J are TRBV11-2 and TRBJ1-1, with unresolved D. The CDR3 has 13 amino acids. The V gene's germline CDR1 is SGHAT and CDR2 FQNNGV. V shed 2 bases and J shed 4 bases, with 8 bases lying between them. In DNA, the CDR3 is TGTGCCAGCAGCTTAATTGCCGGCACTGAAGCTTTCTTT. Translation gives CASSLIAGTEAFF.

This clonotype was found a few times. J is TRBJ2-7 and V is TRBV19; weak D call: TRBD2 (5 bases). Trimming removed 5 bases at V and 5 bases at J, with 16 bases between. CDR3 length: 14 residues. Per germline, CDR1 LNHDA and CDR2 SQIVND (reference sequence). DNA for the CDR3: TGTGCCAGTAGTCCCGGACTGAGCGCGAACGAGCAGTACTTC. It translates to CASSPGLSANEQYF.

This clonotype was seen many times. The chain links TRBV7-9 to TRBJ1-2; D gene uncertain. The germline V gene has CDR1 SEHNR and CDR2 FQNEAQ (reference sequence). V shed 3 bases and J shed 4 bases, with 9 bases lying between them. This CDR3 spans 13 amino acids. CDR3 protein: CASSFPDFYGYTF. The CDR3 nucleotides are TGTGCCAGCAGCTTTCCAGATTTCTATGGCTACACCTTC.

The CDR3 reads CATKREGPSYNEQFF. CDR3 in DNA: TGTGCCACTAAGCGGGAGGGCCCCTCCTACAATGAGCAGTTCTTC. The rearrangement links TRBV19 to TRBJ2-1; 10 bases agree with TRBD2. This CDR3 region has 15 residues. CDR1 LNHDA and CDR2 SQIVND come from the germline V gene (reference sequence). The J segment lost 0 bases and the V segment lost 10 bases, leaving 6 bases of the junction unmatched.

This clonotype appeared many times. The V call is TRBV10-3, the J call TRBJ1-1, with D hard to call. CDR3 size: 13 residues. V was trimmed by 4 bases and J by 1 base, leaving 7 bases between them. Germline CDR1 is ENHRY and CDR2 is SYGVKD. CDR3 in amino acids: CAISGGKNTEAFF. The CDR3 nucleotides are TGTGCCATCAGTGGTGGCAAGAACACTGAAGCTTTCTTT.

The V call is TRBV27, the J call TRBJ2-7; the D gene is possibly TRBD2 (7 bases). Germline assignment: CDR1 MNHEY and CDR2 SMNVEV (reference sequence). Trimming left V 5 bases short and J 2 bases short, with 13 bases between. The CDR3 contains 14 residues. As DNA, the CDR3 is TGTGCCAGCAGTCCCTTGCGGGGGCCCTACGAGCAGTACTTC. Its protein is CASSPLRGPYEQYF.

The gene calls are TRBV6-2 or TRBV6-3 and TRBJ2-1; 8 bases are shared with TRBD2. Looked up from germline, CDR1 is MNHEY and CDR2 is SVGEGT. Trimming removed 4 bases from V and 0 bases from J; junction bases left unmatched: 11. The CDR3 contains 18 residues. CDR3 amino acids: CASSSSSSGPSSYNEQFF. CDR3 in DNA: TGTGCCAGCAGTTCATCCTCTAGCGGGCCCAGCTCCTACAATGAGCAGTTCTTC.

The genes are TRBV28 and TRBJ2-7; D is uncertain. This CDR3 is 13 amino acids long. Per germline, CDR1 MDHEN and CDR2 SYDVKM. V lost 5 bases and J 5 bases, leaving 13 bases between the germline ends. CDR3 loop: CASSDGPPHEQYF. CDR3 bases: TGTGCCAGCAGTGACGGTCCGCCGCACGAGCAGTACTTC.

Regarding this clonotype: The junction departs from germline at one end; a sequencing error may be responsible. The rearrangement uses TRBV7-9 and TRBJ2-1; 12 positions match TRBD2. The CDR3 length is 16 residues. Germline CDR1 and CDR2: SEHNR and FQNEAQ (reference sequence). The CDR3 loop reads CTSSPPTSGRGNEQFF. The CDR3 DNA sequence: TGTACCAGCAGCCCTCCGACTAGCGGGAGAGGCAATGAGCAGTTCTTC.

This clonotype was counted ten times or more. CDR3 sequence: CAISGWDSPYEQYF. The CDR3 DNA is TGTGCCATCAGTGGATGGGACAGTCCCTACGAGCAGTACTTC. The chain employs TRBV10-3 and TRBJ2-7, with 7 bases lining up with TRBD1. The trim removed 4 bases at V and 2 bases at J, leaving 5 bases unmatched. The CDR3 extends over 14 amino acids. Per germline, CDR1 ENHRY and CDR2 SYGVKD.

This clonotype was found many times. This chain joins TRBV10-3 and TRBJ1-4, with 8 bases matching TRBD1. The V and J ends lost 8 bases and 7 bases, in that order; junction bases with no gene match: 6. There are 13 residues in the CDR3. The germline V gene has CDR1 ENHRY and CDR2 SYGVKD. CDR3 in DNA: TGTGCCATCCGCGACAGGGGAGGTGAAAAACTGTTTTTT. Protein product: CAIRDRGGEKLFF.

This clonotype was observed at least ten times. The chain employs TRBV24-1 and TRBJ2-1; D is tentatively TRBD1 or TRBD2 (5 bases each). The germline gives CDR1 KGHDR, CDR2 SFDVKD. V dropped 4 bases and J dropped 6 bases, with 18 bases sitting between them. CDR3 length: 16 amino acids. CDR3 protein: CATSEYRDPPGNEQFF. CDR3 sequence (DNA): TGTGCCACCAGTGAGTATCGGGACCCCCCGGGCAATGAGCAGTTCTTC.

CDR3 loop: CASSEPGLAIEQYF. The CDR3 nucleotides are TGTGCCAGCAGTGAACCGGGACTAGCCATTGAGCAGTACTTC. The V gene is TRBV6-1, the J gene TRBJ2-7; 9 bases align to TRBD2. The CDR3 has 14 residues. V lost 2 bases to trimming and J lost 7 bases; unmatched junction nucleotides: 6. CDR1 and CDR2 (germline): MNHNS, SASEGT.

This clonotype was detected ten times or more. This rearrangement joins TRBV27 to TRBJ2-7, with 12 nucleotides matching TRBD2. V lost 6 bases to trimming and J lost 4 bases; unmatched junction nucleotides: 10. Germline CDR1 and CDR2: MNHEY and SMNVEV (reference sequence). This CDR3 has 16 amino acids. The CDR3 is CASRPLTSGRRYEQYF. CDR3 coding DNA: TGTGCCAGCAGGCCTTTGACTAGCGGGAGACGATACGAGCAGTACTTC.

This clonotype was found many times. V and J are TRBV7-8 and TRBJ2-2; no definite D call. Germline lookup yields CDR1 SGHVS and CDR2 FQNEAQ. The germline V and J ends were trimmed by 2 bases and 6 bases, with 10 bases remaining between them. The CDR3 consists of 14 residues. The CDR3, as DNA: TGTGCCAGCAGCTTACAGCAGTATGCCGGGGAGCTGTTTTTT. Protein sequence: CASSLQQYAGELFF.

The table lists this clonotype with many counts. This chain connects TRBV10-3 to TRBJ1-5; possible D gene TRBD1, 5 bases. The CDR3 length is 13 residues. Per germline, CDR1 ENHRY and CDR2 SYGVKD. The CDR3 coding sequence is TGTGCAATCTCAGGACATAGCAATCAGCCCCAGCATTTT. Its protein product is CAISGHSNQPQHF.

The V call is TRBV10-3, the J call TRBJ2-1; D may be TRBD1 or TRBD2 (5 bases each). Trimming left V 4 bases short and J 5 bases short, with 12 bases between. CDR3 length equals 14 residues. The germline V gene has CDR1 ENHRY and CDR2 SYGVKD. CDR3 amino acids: CAISGFRGDNEQFF. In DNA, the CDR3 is TGTGCCATCAGTGGGTTCAGAGGGGACAATGAGCAGTTCTTC.

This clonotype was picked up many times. DNA of the CDR3: TGTGCCAGCAGCTTCGGGACTATAGCGTACAATGAGCAGTTCTTC. Residues: CASSFGTIAYNEQFF. The chain employs TRBV13 and TRBJ2-1, with 7 bases aligning to TRBD2. J lost 4 bases, V lost 3 bases, and 6 bases had no gene match. Germline V gene sequence: CDR1 PRHDT, CDR2 FYEKMQ (reference sequence). CDR3 length: 15 residues.

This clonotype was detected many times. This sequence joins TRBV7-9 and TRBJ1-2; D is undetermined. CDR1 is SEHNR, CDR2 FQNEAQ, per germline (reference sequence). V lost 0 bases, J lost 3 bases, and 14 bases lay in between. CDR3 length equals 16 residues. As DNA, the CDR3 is TGTGCCAGCAGCTTAGCGCTGGTTAGGGCAGACTATGGCTACACCTTC. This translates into CASSLALVRADYGYTF.

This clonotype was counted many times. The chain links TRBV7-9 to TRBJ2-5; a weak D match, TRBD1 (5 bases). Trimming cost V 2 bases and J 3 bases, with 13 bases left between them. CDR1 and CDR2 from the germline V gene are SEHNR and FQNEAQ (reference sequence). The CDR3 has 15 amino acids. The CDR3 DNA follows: TGTGCCAGCAGCTTATGGGGCTCGAGAGAAGAGACCCAGTACTTC. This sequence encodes CASSLWGSREETQYF.

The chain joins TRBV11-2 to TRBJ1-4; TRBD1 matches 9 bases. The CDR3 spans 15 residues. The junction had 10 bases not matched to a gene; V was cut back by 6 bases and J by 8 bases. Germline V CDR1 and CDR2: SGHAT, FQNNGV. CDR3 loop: CASSPGTGWEEKLFF. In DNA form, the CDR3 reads TGTGCCAGCAGTCCCGGGACAGGGTGGGAAGAAAAACTGTTTTTT.